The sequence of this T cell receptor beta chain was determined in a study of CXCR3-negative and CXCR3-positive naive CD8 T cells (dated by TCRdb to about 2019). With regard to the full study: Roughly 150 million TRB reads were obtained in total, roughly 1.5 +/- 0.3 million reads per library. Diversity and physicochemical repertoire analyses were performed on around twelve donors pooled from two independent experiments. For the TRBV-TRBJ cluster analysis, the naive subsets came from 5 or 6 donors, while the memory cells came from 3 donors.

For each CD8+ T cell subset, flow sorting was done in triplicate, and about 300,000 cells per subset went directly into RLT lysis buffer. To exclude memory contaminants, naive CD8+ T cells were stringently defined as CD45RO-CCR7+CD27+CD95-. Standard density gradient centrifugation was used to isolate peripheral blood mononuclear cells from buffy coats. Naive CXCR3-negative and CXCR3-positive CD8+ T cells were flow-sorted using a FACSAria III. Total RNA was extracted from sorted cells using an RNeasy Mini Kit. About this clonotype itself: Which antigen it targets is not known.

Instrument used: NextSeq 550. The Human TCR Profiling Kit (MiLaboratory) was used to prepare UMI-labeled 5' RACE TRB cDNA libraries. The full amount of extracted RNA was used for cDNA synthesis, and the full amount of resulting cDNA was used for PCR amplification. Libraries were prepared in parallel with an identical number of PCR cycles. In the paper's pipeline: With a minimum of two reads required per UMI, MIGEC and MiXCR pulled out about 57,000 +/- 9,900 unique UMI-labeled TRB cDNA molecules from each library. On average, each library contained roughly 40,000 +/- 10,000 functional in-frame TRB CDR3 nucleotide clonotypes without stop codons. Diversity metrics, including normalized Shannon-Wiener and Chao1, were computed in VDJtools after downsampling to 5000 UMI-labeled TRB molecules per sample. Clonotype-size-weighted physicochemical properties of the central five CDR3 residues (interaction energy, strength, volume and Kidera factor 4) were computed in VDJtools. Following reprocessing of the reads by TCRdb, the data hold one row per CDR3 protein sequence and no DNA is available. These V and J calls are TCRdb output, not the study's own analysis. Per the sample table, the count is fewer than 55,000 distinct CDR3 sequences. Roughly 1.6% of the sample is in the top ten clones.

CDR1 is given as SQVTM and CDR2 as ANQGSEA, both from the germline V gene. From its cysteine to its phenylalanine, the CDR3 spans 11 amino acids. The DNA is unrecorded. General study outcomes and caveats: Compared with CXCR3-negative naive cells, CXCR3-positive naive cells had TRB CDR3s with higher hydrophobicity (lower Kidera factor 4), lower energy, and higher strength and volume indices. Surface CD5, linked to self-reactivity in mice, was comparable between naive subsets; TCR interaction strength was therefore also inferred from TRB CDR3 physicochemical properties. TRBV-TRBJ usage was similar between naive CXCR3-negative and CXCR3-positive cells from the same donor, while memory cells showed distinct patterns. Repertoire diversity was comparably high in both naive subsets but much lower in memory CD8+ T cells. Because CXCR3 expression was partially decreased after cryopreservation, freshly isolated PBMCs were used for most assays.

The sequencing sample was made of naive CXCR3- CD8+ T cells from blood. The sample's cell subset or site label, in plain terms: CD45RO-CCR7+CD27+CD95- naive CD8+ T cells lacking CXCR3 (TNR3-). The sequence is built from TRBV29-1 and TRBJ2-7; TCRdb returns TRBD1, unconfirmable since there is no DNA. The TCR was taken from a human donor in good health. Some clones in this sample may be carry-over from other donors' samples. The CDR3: CSVGPTDEQYF.